Listed below are T cell receptor beta chains from one sample, sequenced in a study of technical replicates of blood from a handful of donors. Profiled with immunoSEQ multiplex PCR; TCRdb holds only in-frame clones, not every one. This sample has around 70,000 clones, with just under 95% found just once. The sequencing input was T cells isolated from PBMCs. Receptors originate from a human donor in good health. Each CDR3 is given with its conserved first and last residue. The order of the fields is clone size, V gene, D gene, CDR3 length, J gene, CDR3 protein, CDR3 DNA. A D gene is named only where the DNA matches it firmly. Some rows have no size entry. The others give once, few or many, or a class for an expanded clone.

NA,TRBV2,NA,17,TRBJ1-4,CASSEFLTGASNEKLFF,TGTGCCAGCAGTGAATTCTTGACAGGCGCTAGTAATGAAAAACTGTTTTTT
NA,TRBV7-9,NA,12,TRBJ1-2,CASSQGLYGYTF,TGTGCCAGCAGCCAGGGACTTTATGGCTACACCTTC
once,TRBV5-1,TRBD1,15,TRBJ2-7,CASSLQRDRFYEQYF,TGCGCCAGCAGCCTCCAACGGGACAGGTTTTACGAGCAGTACTTC
NA,TRBV7-6,NA,14,TRBJ2-7,CASSFNPRTGEQYF,TGTGCCAGCAGCTTTAACCCTAGGACGGGAGAGCAGTACTTC
NA,TRBV9,TRBD2,19,TRBJ2-3,CASSDSSSGSLSRTDTQYF,TGTGCCAGCAGCGATTCCTCTAGCGGGAGTCTTTCTCGGACAGATACGCAGTATTTT
NA,TRBV4-2,NA,15,TRBJ1-2,CASSQGGEGEYGYTF,TGTGCCAGCAGCCAAGGCGGGGAAGGAGAATATGGCTACACCTTC
NA,TRBV6-4,TRBD1,15,TRBJ1-2,CASSDSDRGPYGYTF,TGTGCCAGCAGTGACTCGGACAGGGGACCCTATGGCTACACCTTC
NA,TRBV20-1,NA,10,TRBJ2-5,CSARRETQYF,TGCAGTGCTAGGAGAGAGACCCAGTACTTC
NA,TRBV7-9,NA,15,TRBJ2-1,CASSLDPRPYNEQFF,TGTGCCAGCAGCTTAGATCCTAGGCCCTACAATGAGCAGTTCTTC
NA,TRBV6-5,NA,12,TRBJ1-1,CASTGFNTEAFF,TGTGCCAGCACGGGATTCAACACTGAAGCTTTCTTT
NA,TRBV10-1,TRBD1,15,TRBJ1-1,CASSAQGQGSSEAFF,TGCGCCAGCAGTGCCCAGGGACAGGGTAGCTCTGAAGCTTTCTTT
NA,TRBV11-3,TRBD1,15,TRBJ2-7,CASSLTDRGFYEQYF,TGTGCCAGCAGCTTAACGGACAGGGGGTTCTACGAGCAGTACTTC
NA,TRBV5-1,NA,14,TRBJ2-7,CASSLGQGMGEQYF,TGCGCCAGCAGCTTGGGTCAGGGGATGGGCGAGCAGTACTTC
NA,TRBV5-1,NA,14,TRBJ1-1,CASSLSEGGSEAFF,TGCGCCAGCAGCTTGTCCGAAGGGGGTTCTGAAGCTTTCTTT
NA,TRBV7-9,TRBD1,15,TRBJ1-5,CASSPGDSAHQPQHF,TGTGCCAGCAGCCCCGGGGACAGCGCCCATCAGCCCCAGCATTTT
NA,TRBV27,TRBD2,14,TRBJ2-3,CATQASGGSDTQYF,TGTGCCACCCAGGCTAGCGGGGGCTCAGATACGCAGTATTTT
NA,TRBV5-4,NA,15,TRBJ1-2,CASSTPGVGNYGYTF,TGTGCCAGCAGCACCCCGGGAGTGGGAAACTATGGCTACACCTTC
NA,TRBV5-1,NA,16,TRBJ2-3,CASSNRDSRNTDTQYF,TGCGCCAGCAGCAACCGGGACTCACGCAATACAGATACGCAGTATTTT
NA,TRBV25-1,NA,17,TRBJ2-5,CASSEFGRGANQETQYF,TGTGCCAGCAGTGAATTCGGGCGGGGAGCGAATCAAGAGACCCAGTACTTC
NA,TRBV5-1,TRBD1,15,TRBJ1-1,CASSSGTASNTEAFF,TGCGCCAGCAGCTCAGGGACAGCATCTAACACTGAAGCTTTCTTT
NA,TRBV11-2,NA,15,TRBJ2-7,CASSLGPGGSYEQYF,TGTGCCAGCAGCTTAGGTCCAGGGGGGTCCTACGAGCAGTACTTC
NA,TRBV6-6,NA,15,TRBJ2-7,CASRRAGTGDYEQYF,TGTGCCAGCAGGAGGGCCGGGACGGGGGACTACGAGCAGTACTTC
NA,TRBV5-1,TRBD1,18,TRBJ2-5,CASSYNSRQGFAAETQYF,TGCGCCAGCAGCTACAATTCGCGACAGGGGTTTGCTGCAGAGACCCAGTACTTC
NA,TRBV6-5,NA,14,TRBJ1-2,CASSSLRDGYGYTF,TGTGCCAGCAGCTCTTTGCGGGACGGCTATGGCTACACCTTC
NA,TRBV6-5,NA,15,TRBJ2-5,CASSYSGAKQETQYF,TGTGCCAGCAGTTACTCGGGCGCCAAACAAGAGACCCAGTACTTC
NA,TRBV7-9,TRBD2,14,TRBJ2-5,CASSFTSGRETQYF,TGTGCCAGCAGCTTTACTAGCGGGAGGGAGACCCAGTACTTC
NA,TRBV4-1,TRBD2,17,TRBJ2-3,CASSQVGRLAAADTQYF,TGCGCCAGCAGCCAAGTTGGGCGACTAGCGGCCGCAGATACGCAGTATTTT
NA,TRBV30,TRBD2,13,TRBJ2-5,CAWRAGPGGIQYF,TGTGCCTGGAGGGCGGGACCGGGAGGAATCCAGTACTTC
NA,TRBV30,NA,13,TRBJ1-3,CAWSQGFGNTIYF,TGTGCCTGGTCTCAGGGGTTTGGAAACACCATATATTTT
NA,TRBV2,TRBD1,15,TRBJ2-7,CASRRTGAFSYEQYF,TGTGCCAGCAGGAGGACAGGCGCTTTCTCCTACGAGCAGTACTTC
NA,TRBV25-1,TRBD2,16,TRBJ2-1,CASATLSGSSYNEQFF,TGTGCCAGCGCAACCCTAAGCGGGAGCTCCTACAATGAGCAGTTCTTC
NA,TRBV30,TRBD1,17,TRBJ1-2,CAWSFYRGDPLIYGYTF,TGTGCCTGGAGTTTTTACAGGGGGGATCCTTTAATATATGGCTACACCTTC
NA,TRBV19,TRBD2,15,TRBJ2-2,CASSKGLAGVRELFF,TGTGCCAGTAGCAAAGGACTAGCGGGGGTCCGGGAGCTGTTTTTT
NA,TRBV15,TRBD2,14,TRBJ2-1,CATSRTSGGNEQFF,TGTGCCACCAGCAGGACTAGCGGGGGGAATGAGCAGTTCTTC
once,TRBV27,TRBD2,20,TRBJ2-3,CASSWDASGGAQREGDTQYF,TGTGCCAGCAGTTGGGACGCTAGCGGGGGGGCCCAGCGGGAGGGGGATACGCAGTATTTT
once,TRBV28,NA,14,TRBJ1-5,CASSSLARGQPQHF,TGTGCCAGCAGTTCGCTGGCTCGGGGGCAGCCCCAGCATTTT
NA,TRBV9,NA,16,TRBJ2-6,CASSLRQGSGANVLTF,TGTGCCAGCTCCCTCAGGCAGGGATCAGGGGCCAACGTCCTGACTTTC
NA,TRBV11-2,NA,14,TRBJ1-2,CASSVPGGGLGYTF,TGTGCCAGCAGCGTCCCTGGGGGGGGACTCGGCTACACCTTC
NA,TRBV28,NA,15,TRBJ2-1,CASSEPAGPYNEQFF,TGTGCCAGCAGTGAACCGGCGGGACCTTACAATGAGCAGTTCTTC
NA,TRBV6-1,NA,15,TRBJ2-7,CASSEADRTDYEQYF,TGTGCCAGCAGTGAAGCGGATCGGACAGACTACGAGCAGTACTTC
once,TRBV5-6,TRBD1,16,TRBJ2-5,CASSAPRTGGRETQYF,TGTGCCAGCAGCGCACCACGGACAGGGGGTCGGGAGACCCAGTACTTC
once,TRBV6-5,NA,13,TRBJ2-3,CASIPTGGDTQYF,TGTGCCAGCATCCCGACAGGCGGGGATACGCAGTATTTT
NA,TRBV6-6,TRBD1,16,TRBJ1-1,CASSDDRDVLNTEAFF,TGTGCCAGCAGCGACGACAGGGATGTGTTGAACACTGAAGCTTTCTTT
NA,TRBV28,NA,16,TRBJ1-4,CASSLGRQTRSEKLFF,TGTGCCAGCAGTTTAGGCCGACAGACCAGGAGTGAAAAACTGTTTTTT
NA,TRBV19,NA,12,TRBJ1-2,CASRLAGAGYTF,TGTGCCAGTAGATTGGCAGGGGCTGGCTACACCTTC